Below are 8 T cell receptor beta chains sequenced from a single sample in a study of CD8 T cells in Susac syndrome. An amount of RNA that ranged from roughly 0.5 to 1 ug was reverse transcribed with random hexamers. TCRdb recomputed calls from the immunoSEQ multiplex PCR reads with MiXCR, one row per CDR3 protein. The repertoire consists of 250,000 to 350,000 distinct CDR3 sequences, with 70% to 90% occurring once and the leading ten covering about 0.11%. The sequencing input was CD8+ T cells from PBMCs. These receptors all come from a human donor with multiple sclerosis.

The V call is TRBV28, the J call TRBJ2-7; 8 nucleotides agree with TRBD2. Germline CDR1 MDHEN, CDR2 SYDVKM. The CDR3 length is 16 residues. V was pared by 1 base and J by 4 bases, with 9 bases of the junction left unmatched. This CDR3 is CASSLLRLAGGYEQYF. Here the CDR3 DNA reads TGTGCCAGCAGTTTATTACGGCTAGCGGGCGGTTACGAGCAGTACTTC. Looking up the rest from reference TRBV28 and TRBJ2-7 gives the full variable domain: DVKVTQSSRYLVKRTGEKVFLECVQDMDHENMFWYRQDPGLGLRLIYFSYDVKMKEKGDIPEGYSVSREKKERFSLILESASTNQTSMYLCASSLLRLAGGYEQYFGPGTRLTVT.

This sequence joins TRBV11-1 and TRBJ2-4; 13 positions match TRBD2. The trim removed 5 bases at V and 5 bases at J, leaving 9 bases unmatched. The CDR3 loop spans 17 amino acids. The V gene's germline CDR1 is SGHAT and CDR2 FQDESV (reference sequence). The CDR3 region has the DNA TGTGCCAGCAGCATTACTAGCGGGAGGGCCCCCCAAAACATTCAGTACTTC. Translating gives CASSITSGRAPQNIQYF. Using reference TRBV11-1 and TRBJ2-4 for the parts outside the CDR3, the full variable domain is EAEVAQSPRYKITEKSQAVAFWCDPISGHATLYWYRQILGQGPELLVQFQDESVVDDSQLPKDRFSAERLKGVDSTLKIQPAELGDSAMYLCASSITSGRAPQNIQYFGAGTRLSVL.

This rearrangement joins TRBV11-2 to TRBJ1-2; D possibly corresponds to TRBD1 (5 bases). Per the germline V gene, CDR1 is SGHAT and CDR2 is FQNNGV. This CDR3 is built from 13 residues. V lost 4 bases, J lost 5 bases, and 11 bases lay in between. The CDR3 coding sequence is TGTGCCAGCAGCTGGGTGGGACCTTATGGCTACACCTTC. It translates to CASSWVGPYGYTF.

The rearrangement joins TRBV5-5 to TRBJ2-2, with TRBD1 matching over 8 bases. CDR3 length: 15 amino acids. Germline CDR1 and CDR2: SGHKS and YYEKEE (reference sequence). J lost 4 bases, V lost 3 bases, and 5 bases had no gene match. The CDR3 is CASSYSGGLTGELFF. DNA of the CDR3: TGTGCCAGCAGCTACTCAGGGGGCCTCACCGGGGAGCTGTTTTTT.

The chain has TRBV20-1 and TRBJ2-1; no reliable D call. The CDR3 loop spans 13 amino acids. Trimming removed 1 base at V and 6 bases at J, with 10 bases between. Germline loops: CDR1 DFQATT, CDR2 SNEGSKA (reference sequence). The DNA for the CDR3 is TGCAGTGCTAGAGCCCTCTCGCGCAATGAGCAGTTCTTC. Protein sequence: CSARALSRNEQFF.

V usage is TRBV15 and J usage is TRBJ2-5, with D possibly being TRBD1 or TRBD2 (6 bases each). The CDR3 has 15 residues. Trimming removed 5 bases at V and 5 bases at J, with 18 bases between. The germline gives CDR1 LNHNV, CDR2 YYDKDF (reference sequence). The chain's CDR3 is CATSLGQFGGETQYF. For the CDR3, the DNA is TGTGCCACCAGCCTTGGACAGTTTGGAGGGGAGACCCAGTACTTC.

The genes are TRBV2 and TRBJ2-1, with 7 bases matching TRBD2. Trimming at V came to 2 bases and at J to 3 bases, leaving 4 bases not matched to a gene. Germline-derived CDR1 and CDR2 are SNHLY and FYNNEI. CDR3 length equals 15 residues. CDR3 region: CASSERAGDYNEQFF. DNA of the CDR3: TGTGCCAGCAGTGAAAGGGCGGGGGACTACAATGAGCAGTTCTTC. The full variable domain, in which reference TRBV2 and TRBJ2-1 provide the parts outside the CDR3, is EPEVTQTPSHQVTQMGQEVILRCVPISNHLYFYWYRQILGQKVEFLVSFYNNEISEKSEIFDDQFSVERPDGSNFTLKIRSTKLEDSAMYFCASSERAGDYNEQFFGPGTRLTVL.

The chain couples TRBV6-2 or TRBV6-3 to TRBJ2-1, with D possibly matching TRBD2 (5 bases). The germline gives CDR1 MNHEY, CDR2 SVGEGT. V was pared by 6 bases and J by 2 bases, with 14 bases between. This CDR3 has 15 residues. This CDR3 reads CASSLSSHAYNEQFF. The CDR3 coding sequence is TGTGCCAGCAGCCTTTCTAGCCACGCCTACAATGAGCAGTTCTTC.